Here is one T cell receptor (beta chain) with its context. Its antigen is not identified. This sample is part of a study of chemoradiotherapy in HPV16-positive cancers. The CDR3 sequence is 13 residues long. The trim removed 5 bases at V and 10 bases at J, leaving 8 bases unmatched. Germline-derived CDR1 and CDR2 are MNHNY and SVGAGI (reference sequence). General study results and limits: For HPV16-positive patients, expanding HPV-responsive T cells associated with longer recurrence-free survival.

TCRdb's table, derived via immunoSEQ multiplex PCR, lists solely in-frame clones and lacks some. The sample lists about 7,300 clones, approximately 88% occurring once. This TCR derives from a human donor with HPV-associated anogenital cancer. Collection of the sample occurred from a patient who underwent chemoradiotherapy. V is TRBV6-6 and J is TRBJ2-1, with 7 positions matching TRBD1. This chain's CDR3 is CASSHRQGSEQFF. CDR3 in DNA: TGTGCCAGCAGTCATCGACAGGGCTCAGAGCAGTTCTTC.